These 28 T cell receptor beta chains share one sample of origin, sequenced in a study of CD8 T cells in ankylosing spondylitis. TCRdb ran MiXCR on the 5' RACE reads and lists one entry per CDR3 protein. The table records some 240,000 distinct CDR3 sequences, around 7.8% of them present only once. Sample: blood, either unsorted or a sorted T cell fraction (not recorded which). Every receptor here comes from a male donor with ankylosing spondylitis or in good health (not recorded which).

This clonotype came up many times. The rearrangement uses TRBV6-1 and TRBJ1-1; TRBD1 matches at 9 bases. CDR3 length: 15 amino acids. The junction had 7 bases not matched to a gene; V was cut back by 2 bases and J by 6 bases. Germline V gene lookup returns CDR1 MNHNS and CDR2 SASEGT. The CDR3 sequence: CASSELGTGHAEAFF. The CDR3 region has the DNA TGTGCCAGCAGTGAACTAGGGACAGGGCACGCTGAAGCTTTCTTT.

This clonotype was observed many times. The V call is TRBV30, the J call TRBJ2-5; D is ambiguous. The germline CDR1 and CDR2 sequences are GTSNPN and SVGIG (reference sequence). V lost 2 bases to trimming and J lost 1 base, with 8 bases between them. This CDR3 has 13 residues. CDR3 in DNA: TGTGCCTGGAGTTTGCGGATCCAAGAGACCCAGTACTTC. Encoded protein: CAWSLRIQETQYF.

This clonotype was picked up many times. The rearrangement joins TRBV5-5 to TRBJ2-1; D is tentatively TRBD1 or TRBD2 (6 bases each). V was pared by 2 bases and J by 10 bases, with 19 bases between. CDR1 is SGHKS and CDR2 is YYEKEE in the germline V gene (reference sequence). The CDR3 is made up of 15 amino acids. This chain's CDR3 is CASSFRGRMFEEQFF. DNA for the CDR3: TGTGCCAGCAGCTTCCGGGGGCGCATGTTTGAGGAGCAGTTCTTC.

This clonotype was seen repeatedly, ten times or more. The V call is TRBV7-6, the J call TRBJ2-3; D is possibly TRBD2 (5 bases). The CDR3 loop spans 17 amino acids. Looked up from germline, CDR1 is SGHVS and CDR2 is FNYEAQ. The V end was cut by 2 bases, the J end by 1 base, with 16 bases between. The CDR3: CASSLPISSGRTDTQYF. The CDR3 DNA sequence: TGTGCCAGCAGCTTACCAATCTCCAGCGGCCGCACAGATACGCAGTATTTT.

In this sample, this clonotype turned up many times. This chain links TRBV4-3 with TRBJ1-2, with unresolved D. CDR3 length: 15 amino acids. CDR1 and CDR2 (germline): LGHNA, YSLEER. Trimming left V 0 bases short and J 8 bases short, with 16 bases between. In nucleotides, the CDR3 is TGCGCCAGCAGCCAAGATCTAGTTGGGGTCGGGGGCTACACCTTC. Its translation: CASSQDLVGVGGYTF.

In its sample, this clonotype was seen many times. The chain combines TRBV5-1 with TRBJ2-1, with a possible D match to TRBD2 (5 bases). CDR1 and CDR2 (germline): SGHRS, YFSETQ. CDR3 length: 13 amino acids. V lost 0 bases and J 7 bases, leaving 8 bases between the germline ends. The CDR3 loop is CASSLEGGNEQFF. DNA of the CDR3: TGCGCCAGCAGCTTGGAAGGAGGAAATGAGCAGTTCTTC.

This clonotype came up a few times. The gene calls are TRBV20-1 and TRBJ1-4; possible D gene TRBD1, 5 bases. CDR1 and CDR2 from the germline V gene are DFQATT and SNEGSKA (reference sequence). There are 13 residues in the CDR3. Trimming took off 6 bases at V and 12 bases at J, with 20 bases between the two ends. CDR3 sequence: CSAGKGGAGELFF. CDR3 sequence (DNA): TGCAGTGCCGGGAAAGGTGGGGCGGGGGAACTGTTTTTT.

The chain couples TRBV7-2 to TRBJ1-6; D gene ambiguous. The V end lost 8 bases, the J end lost 4 bases, and 15 bases lay between the germline ends. This CDR3 has 15 amino acids. Germline V gives CDR1 SGHTA, CDR2 FQGNSA. Written as DNA, the CDR3 is TGTGCCAGCTCCCCGGCGGCAGAGTATAATTCACCCCTCCACTTT. Its translation is CASSPAAEYNSPLHF.

This clonotype was detected ten times or more. The chain combines TRBV7-2 with TRBJ2-1; TRBD2 aligns across 9 bases. J was trimmed by 5 bases and V by 1 base; bases with no gene match: 3. Germline CDR1 reads SGHTA; CDR2 reads FQGNSA. This CDR3 region has 15 residues. CDR3 bases: TGTGCCAGCAGCTTAGGGCTAGCGGGGCACAATGAGCAGTTCTTC. It codes for CASSLGLAGHNEQFF.

This clonotype was seen repeatedly, ten times or more. V and J are TRBV10-3 and TRBJ2-7; D is unresolved. Per germline, CDR1 ENHRY and CDR2 SYGVKD. CDR3 length: 15 amino acids. V was pared by 2 bases and J by 3 bases, with 14 bases between. CDR3 coding DNA: TGTGCCATCAGTGAGGAGATGGGATCTCGCTACGAGCAGTACTTC. Residues: CAISEEMGSRYEQYF.

This clonotype was seen at least ten times. This chain joins TRBV5-1 and TRBJ1-5, with 7 bases that match TRBD1. The V segment lost 2 bases and the J segment 2 bases; nucleotides outside the gene matches: 4. CDR3 length: 15 amino acids. CDR1 is SGHRS and CDR2 is YFSETQ in the germline V gene. The CDR3 spells CASSFSGQGNQPQHF. The CDR3, as DNA: TGCGCCAGCAGCTTTAGTGGACAGGGCAATCAGCCCCAGCATTTT.

The chain combines TRBV9 with TRBJ2-3, with 7 bases fitting TRBD1. CDR3 length equals 15 residues. CDR1 is SGDLS and CDR2 is YYNGEE in the germline V gene. Trimming cost V 3 bases and J 1 base; bases outside gene matches: 5. The CDR3 bases are TGTGCCAGCAGCGGAGGGGGCCTAGGCACAGATACGCAGTATTTT. Its translation: CASSGGGLGTDTQYF.

This clonotype was counted ten times or more. The chain joins TRBV12-3 or TRBV12-4 to TRBJ1-1; D gene unclear. The V end lost 5 bases, the J end lost 6 bases, and 10 bases lay between the germline ends. The CDR3 is 12 residues long. Here the CDR3 reads CASSRPVAEAFF. The DNA for the CDR3 is TGTGCCAGCAGTCGACCGGTCGCTGAAGCTTTCTTT.

This clonotype was detected ten times or more. This chain links TRBV7-2 with TRBJ2-2; D is unresolved. This CDR3 spans 13 amino acids. Germline-derived CDR1 and CDR2 are SGHTA and FQGNSA. The ends were cut back, 5 bases at V and 9 bases at J, with 13 bases in the middle. CDR3 nucleotides: TGTGCCAGCAGCCCTCAGCCGCACAGGGAGCTGTTTTTT. Amino acid sequence: CASSPQPHRELFF. The complete variable domain, with remaining parts taken from reference TRBV7-2 and TRBJ2-2, reads GAGVSQSPSNKVTEKGKDVELRCDPISGHTALYWYRQSLGQGLEFLIYFQGNSAPDKSGLPSDRFSAERTGGSVSTLTIQRTQQEDSAVYLCASSPQPHRELFFGEGSRLTVL.

This clonotype was seen many times. V gene TRBV5-1 combines with J gene TRBJ2-7, with TRBD1 as a possible D gene (6 bases). V was cut by 0 bases and J by 3 bases, with 13 bases left in between. This CDR3 region has 15 residues. In germline, CDR1 is SGHRS, CDR2 YFSETQ. The CDR3 is CASSLVAGAFYEQYF. The CDR3 nucleotides are TGCGCCAGCAGCTTGGTGGCAGGGGCCTTCTACGAGCAGTACTTC.

This clonotype was found many times. The V call is TRBV12-3 or TRBV12-4, the J call TRBJ2-2, with 12 bases identical to TRBD2. The length of the CDR3 is 15 residues. The trim removed 6 bases at V and 10 bases at J, leaving 9 bases unmatched. In DNA form, the CDR3 reads TGTGCCAGCAGCCTCGGACTAGCGGGGTCCAAGGAGCTGTTTTTT. Protein: CASSLGLAGSKELFF.

This clonotype has ten or more counts. The V gene is TRBV5-1, the J gene TRBJ1-1; tentatively, D is TRBD1 (5 bases). CDR3 length equals 15 residues. Per germline, CDR1 SGHRS and CDR2 YFSETQ. V gave up 3 bases and J gave up 0 bases, with 12 bases separating them. The CDR3 loop reads CASSSMTAVNTEAFF. Written as DNA, the CDR3 is TGCGCCAGCAGCTCTATGACAGCGGTGAACACTGAAGCTTTCTTT.

This clonotype came up many times. The chain joins TRBV27 to TRBJ2-1, with 8 nucleotides matching TRBD1. The CDR3 consists of 12 residues. Germline trimming cut 5 bases from V and 15 bases from J; bases unmatched to any gene: 9. Germline CDR1 reads MNHEY; CDR2 reads SMNVEV (reference sequence). CDR3 sequence reads: CASSPYDRGWFF. As DNA, the CDR3 is TGTGCCAGCAGTCCGTACGACAGGGGTTGGTTCTTC.

The sample holds many counts of this clonotype. The gene calls are TRBV20-1 and TRBJ1-1, with D possibly being TRBD1 (6 bases). V was shortened by 0 bases and J by 7 bases, with 15 bases between the two germline ends. Germline loops: CDR1 DFQATT, CDR2 SNEGSKA (reference sequence). CDR3 size: 14 residues. The CDR3 sequence: CSARDYGGGVEAFF. CDR3 bases: TGCAGTGCTAGAGATTACGGAGGGGGGGTTGAAGCTTTCTTT.

The chain couples TRBV25-1 to TRBJ2-5; 7 nucleotides line up with TRBD1. V was clipped by 4 bases and J by 7 bases; unmatched bases: 6. CDR3 length: 13 residues. Germline-derived CDR1 and CDR2 are MGHDK and SYGVNS. CDR3 region: CASSGQGRVTQYF. The DNA for the CDR3 is TGTGCCAGCAGTGGACAGGGTAGGGTGACCCAGTACTTC.

In this sample, this clonotype turned up many times. V is TRBV18 and J is TRBJ2-2; D is possibly TRBD1 (6 bases). Germline CDR1 reads KGHSH; CDR2 reads LQKENI. The CDR3 extends over 15 amino acids. V was shortened by 0 bases and J by 5 bases, with 10 bases between the two germline ends. The CDR3 bases are TGTGCCAGCTCACCACCGGGGGCGGCAACCGGGGAGCTGTTTTTT. Its protein product is CASSPPGAATGELFF.

This clonotype has ten or more counts. The gene calls are TRBV20-1 and TRBJ2-7, with 8 nucleotides matching TRBD2. With V trimmed by 3 bases and J by 0 bases, 7 bases remained unmatched. CDR1 DFQATT and CDR2 SNEGSKA come from the germline V gene (reference sequence). The CDR3 totals 15 residues. CDR3 sequence: CSARVLGTSSYEQYF. The CDR3 nucleotides are TGCAGTGCTAGGGTCCTCGGGACTAGCTCCTACGAGCAGTACTTC.

This clonotype was observed many times. The chain links TRBV5-1 to TRBJ2-7; D not resolved. Trimming removed 4 bases at V and 1 base at J, with 12 bases between. The CDR3 length is 14 residues. CDR1 is SGHRS and CDR2 is YFSETQ in the germline V gene. The CDR3 here is CASSAQQLSYEQYF. CDR3 nucleotides: TGCGCCAGCAGCGCTCAACAGCTATCCTACGAGCAGTACTTC.

The chain carries TRBV10-2 and TRBJ2-3; D is uncertain. The CDR3 runs to 11 residues. CDR1 and CDR2 from the germline V gene are WSHSY and SAAADI. With 4 bases removed from V and 4 bases from J, the gap between germline ends came to 3 bases. The CDR3 reads CASSVPDTQYF. DNA of the CDR3: TGCGCCAGCAGTGTCCCAGATACGCAGTATTTT.

This clonotype was seen ten or more times. The chain employs TRBV30 and TRBJ2-7; D remains ambiguous. Germline V CDR1 and CDR2: GTSNPN, SVGIG (reference sequence). Deletions cut 3 bases from V and 10 bases from J, with 19 bases between. This CDR3 is 13 amino acids long. CDR3 in amino acids: CAWSAPGLEFQYF. CDR3 bases: TGTGCCTGGAGCGCCCCGGGCCTAGAATTCCAGTACTTC.

In this sample, this clonotype turned up many times. The rearrangement joins TRBV7-2 to TRBJ1-5, with TRBD1 matching 10 bases. After removal of 1 base from V and 9 bases from J, the junction contained 6 bases not matched to a gene. The CDR3 length is 15 residues. Germline values: CDR1 SGHTA, CDR2 FQGNSA. CDR3 in amino acids: CASSLEGTGDRPQHF. The DNA for the CDR3 is TGTGCCAGCAGCTTAGAAGGGACAGGGGATCGGCCCCAGCATTTT. Looking up the rest from reference TRBV7-2 and TRBJ1-5 gives the full variable domain: GAGVSQSPSNKVTEKGKDVELRCDPISGHTALYWYRQSLGQGLEFLIYFQGNSAPDKSGLPSDRFSAERTGGSVSTLTIQRTQQEDSAVYLCASSLEGTGDRPQHFGDGTRLSIL.

This clonotype appeared many times. The CDR3, as DNA: TGTGCCAGCAGTTTGCGGGACAGAAGCACTGAAGCTTTCTTT. Protein: CASSLRDRSTEAFF. This sequence joins TRBV27 and TRBJ1-1, with TRBD1 matching over 7 bases. This CDR3 region has 14 residues. Looked up from germline, CDR1 is MNHEY and CDR2 is SMNVEV (reference sequence). V shed 3 bases and J 4 bases; nucleotides not matched to a gene: 5.

In this sample, this clonotype turned up many times. V and J are TRBV11-1 and TRBJ2-5, with 7 bases fitting TRBD2. From germline, CDR1 is SGHAT and CDR2 FQDESV (reference sequence). The CDR3 loop spans 18 amino acids. The ends lost 2 bases at V and 1 base at J; junction bases unmatched: 13. The CDR3 sequence is CASSLSGNVLAVQETQYF. CDR3 coding DNA: TGTGCCAGCAGCTTATCCGGGAATGTGCTAGCGGTCCAAGAGACCCAGTACTTC.